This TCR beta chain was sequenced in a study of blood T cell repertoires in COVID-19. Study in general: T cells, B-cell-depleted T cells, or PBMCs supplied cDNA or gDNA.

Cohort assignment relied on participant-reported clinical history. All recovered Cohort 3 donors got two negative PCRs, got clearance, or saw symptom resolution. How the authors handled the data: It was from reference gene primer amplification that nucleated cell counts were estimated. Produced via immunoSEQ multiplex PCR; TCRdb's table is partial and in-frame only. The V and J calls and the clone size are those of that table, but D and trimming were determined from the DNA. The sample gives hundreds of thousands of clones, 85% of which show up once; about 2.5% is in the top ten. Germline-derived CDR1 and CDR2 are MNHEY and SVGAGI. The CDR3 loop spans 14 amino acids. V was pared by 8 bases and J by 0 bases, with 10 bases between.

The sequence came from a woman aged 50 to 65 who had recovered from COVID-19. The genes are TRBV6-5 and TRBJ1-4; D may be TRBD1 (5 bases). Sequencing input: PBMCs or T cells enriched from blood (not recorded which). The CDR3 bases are TGTGCCAGCTCAGACAGTGCAACTAATGAAAAACTGTTTTTT. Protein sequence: CASSDSATNEKLFF.